This T cell receptor (beta chain) was recovered during a study of blood T cell repertoires in COVID-19. On the study more broadly: Samples taken during acute and convalescent COVID-19 were collected in the United States, Italy and Spain. In each case, the material was cDNA or gDNA derived from T cells, B-cell-depleted T cells, or PBMCs.

As handled by the study authors: Nucleated cell counts were estimated from reference gene primer amplification. Using immunoSEQ multiplex PCR, the repertoire was profiled, and TCRdb retains in-frame clones only, with some absent. V and J calls and clone size are as listed in that table; D and trimming were resolved from the DNA. Of 40,000 to 60,000 clones in the sample, approximately 95% were seen once. This TCR came from a man aged 55 to 70 with COVID-19, enrolled during active disease. Sequencing input: peripheral blood.

As DNA, the CDR3 is TGTGCCAGCAGTGGTACTCAACTGACCCAGTACTTC. This gives the protein CASSGTQLTQYF. The V and J genes are TRBV25-1 and TRBJ2-5; no definite D call. V dropped 4 bases and J dropped 7 bases, with 10 bases sitting between them. The CDR3 runs to 12 residues. Germline V CDR1 and CDR2: MGHDK, SYGVNS.